The rows below give T cell receptor beta chains drawn from one sample of a study of blood T cells in healthy people across ages. In TCRdb, the 5' RACE reads were re-called with MiXCR into one record per CDR3 protein. The table lists about 570,000 distinct CDR3 sequences, roughly 28% of them singletons, with roughly 18% in the top ten. Sequencing was carried out using blood. All receptors derive from a woman aged 70-85 years in good health. CDR3s include the opening cysteine and the closing phenylalanine or tryptophan. Each record gives: V gene, D gene, clone size, J gene, CDR3 DNA, CDR3 protein. A D gene is named only where the DNA matches it firmly. Rows give clone size only sometimes, using once, few, many, or a class for an expanded clone.

TRBV15,TRBD2,once,TRBJ2-7,TGTGCCACCAGCAGAGATGTGGGACTAGCTGGCGAGCAGTACTTC,CATSRDVGLAGEQYF
TRBV7-2,NA,NA,TRBJ1-4,TGTGCCAGCAGCTTAGTGGGGGATCCAACTAATGAAAAACTGTTTTTT,CASSLVGDPTNEKLFF
TRBV7-2,NA,NA,TRBJ1-1,TGTGCCAGCCGGGGCGGAGTTGAAGCTTTCTTT,CASRGGVEAFF
TRBV29-1,NA,few,TRBJ1-2,TGCAGCGTTGGTGAGGGGCTAACTAGTAGAAACACCTTC,CSVGEGLTSRNTF
TRBV7-2,NA,few,TRBJ2-2,TGTGCCAGCAGCTTATTAGGAAGAGTTTCCGGGGAGCTGTTTTTT,CASSLLGRVSGELFF
TRBV24-1,NA,few,TRBJ2-1,TGTGCCACCAGTGATTTGAGCGCCCGGGGCTACAATGAGCAGTTCTTC,CATSDLSARGYNEQFF
TRBV5-1,TRBD1,few,TRBJ2-1,TGCGCCAGCAGCTCGGGACAGGGGCATAATGAGCAGTTCTTC,CASSSGQGHNEQFF
TRBV5-1,NA,few,TRBJ1-2,TGCGCCAGCAGCTTGGGGACAGTCGGTCTTTATGGCTACACCTTC,CASSLGTVGLYGYTF
TRBV20-1,TRBD2,NA,TRBJ2-5,TGCAGTGCTAGAATGCGGGGGATGAGAGGGGAGACCCAGTACTTC,CSARMRGMRGETQYF
TRBV5-6,NA,NA,TRBJ1-2,TGTGCCAGCAGCTTTATACAGGACAGAAGCTACTTTGGCTATGGCTACACCTTC,CASSFIQDRSYFGYGYTF
TRBV24-1,NA,NA,TRBJ2-5,TGTGCCACCAGTGAGAGGTACCAAGAGACCCAGTACTTC,CATSERYQETQYF
TRBV12-3/TRBV12-4,TRBD1,few,TRBJ1-1,TGTGCCAGCAGTTTCGCAAACTCAGGGGGCACTGAAGCTTTCTTT,CASSFANSGGTEAFF
TRBV12-3/TRBV12-4,NA,NA,TRBJ1-6,TGTGCCAGCAGTAGACAGGTTCCTTCACCCCTCCACTTT,CASSRQVPSPLHF
TRBV12-3/TRBV12-4,NA,NA,TRBJ1-2,TGTGCCAGCAGGATCGCCGGCAGCTATGGCTACACCTTC,CASRIAGSYGYTF
TRBV25-1,NA,few,TRBJ2-5,TGTGCCAGCAGTGAATCGGGGGCGGCACAAGAGACCCAGTACTTC,CASSESGAAQETQYF
TRBV11-3,NA,few,TRBJ2-2,TGTGCCAGCAGCTTTGACAGGAACACCGGGGAGCTGTTTTTT,CASSFDRNTGELFF
TRBV7-3,TRBD1,few,TRBJ1-3,TGTGCCAGCAGCTTATCGGGCCCTACAGGGGCTGGAAACACCATATATTTT,CASSLSGPTGAGNTIYF
TRBV7-2,NA,many,TRBJ2-5,TGTGCCAGCAGCTTTTTGGAGACCCAGTACTTC,CASSFLETQYF
TRBV20-1,TRBD2,NA,TRBJ2-3,TGCAGTGCTCTTAGACTAGCGGGGGGTCTTAGCACAGATACGCAGTATTTT,CSALRLAGGLSTDTQYF
TRBV27,NA,NA,TRBJ1-1,TGTGCCAGCAGGGGACTCCTGAACACTGAAGCTTTCTTT,CASRGLLNTEAFF
TRBV3-1,NA,NA,TRBJ2-6,TGTGCCAGCAGCCAAGACGCCCGGCTGAGTCTGACGTACTCTGGGGCCAACGTCCTGACTTTC,CASSQDARLSLTYSGANVLTF
TRBV12-3/TRBV12-4,NA,few,TRBJ1-2,TGTGCCAGCAGCCGTCTTCGGGAGGGAGGCTACACCTTC,CASSRLREGGYTF
TRBV25-1,NA,few,TRBJ2-1,TGTGCCAGCACGCGTTCGGGGGTTAATGAGCAGTTCTTC,CASTRSGVNEQFF
TRBV7-2,NA,NA,TRBJ2-5,TGTGCCAGCAGCTTAGGGCAAGCTCCTCACGGGACCCAGTACTTC,CASSLGQAPHGTQYF
TRBV4-1,NA,NA,TRBJ1-4,TGCGCCAGCAGCCCCAACCAGGGGTTGACTAATGAAAAACTGTTTTTT,CASSPNQGLTNEKLFF
TRBV12-3/TRBV12-4,TRBD1,once,TRBJ1-1,TGTGCCAGCAGGTTAGCCGGGACAGGGGGGATTGAAGCTTTCTTT,CASRLAGTGGIEAFF
TRBV7-2,TRBD2,NA,TRBJ2-7,TGTGCCAGCAGCCATCGTGGACTAGCGGGCTCCGAGCAGTACTTC,CASSHRGLAGSEQYF
TRBV20-1,NA,NA,TRBJ1-2,TGCAGTGCAAGTGAGAGGAGCATCTCGGGTGGCTGCACCTTC,CSASERSISGGCTF
TRBV7-2,TRBD1,NA,TRBJ1-2,TGTGCCAGCAGCTTGCTCACCGACAGGGGGCGGAGTGGCTACACCTTC,CASSLLTDRGRSGYTF
TRBV7-9,NA,few,TRBJ1-1,TGTGCCAGCAACGGGGGGGTTTCATGGGACACTGAAGCTTTCTTT,CASNGGVSWDTEAFF
TRBV9,NA,NA,TRBJ2-6,TGTGCCAGCAGGAAGGGTTCCATCTCTGGGGCCAACGTCCTGACTTTC,CASRKGSISGANVLTF
TRBV15,NA,few,TRBJ2-2,TGTGCCACCAGCAGTGTCAGGGATCGGGCCGGGGAGCTGTTTTTT,CATSSVRDRAGELFF
TRBV4-3,NA,few,TRBJ2-3,TGCGCCAGCAGCCAAGAGGGTCCACGGTCCAGGGGTGATACGCAGTATTTT,CASSQEGPRSRGDTQYF
TRBV5-1,NA,NA,TRBJ2-3,TGCGCCAGCAGCTTTACGAGGGGGGGCCGTCAGTATTTT,CASSFTRGGRQYF
TRBV29-1,NA,NA,TRBJ1-1,TGCAGCGTTGTCCCAGGGTGGAACACTGAAGCTTTCTTT,CSVVPGWNTEAFF
TRBV4-3,NA,few,TRBJ1-2,TGCGCCAGCAGCCTCAAGAGCCCGGGAGACTATGGCTACACCTTC,CASSLKSPGDYGYTF
TRBV20-1,NA,NA,TRBJ2-5,TGCAGTGCTAGAGCGGGACTTATGGGAGAGACCCAGTACTTC,CSARAGLMGETQYF
TRBV6-2/TRBV6-3,NA,many,TRBJ1-4,TGTGCCAGCACCGACCGACACGGGAATGAAAAACTGTTTTTT,CASTDRHGNEKLFF
TRBV2,NA,NA,TRBJ1-1,TGTGCCAGCACAGCCTCATTGGGTGGCACTGAAGCTTTCTTT,CASTASLGGTEAFF
TRBV13,TRBD1,few,TRBJ2-1,TGTGCCAGCAGCACCCGACAGGGTACCTACAATGAGCAGTTCTTC,CASSTRQGTYNEQFF
TRBV12-3/TRBV12-4,NA,NA,TRBJ2-5,TGTGCCAGCAGTTTTTACAGTCAAGAGACCCAGTACTTC,CASSFYSQETQYF
TRBV27,TRBD1,NA,TRBJ2-7,TGTGCCAGCAGTTCCCGGGACAGGCGAACCTACGAGCAGTACTTC,CASSSRDRRTYEQYF